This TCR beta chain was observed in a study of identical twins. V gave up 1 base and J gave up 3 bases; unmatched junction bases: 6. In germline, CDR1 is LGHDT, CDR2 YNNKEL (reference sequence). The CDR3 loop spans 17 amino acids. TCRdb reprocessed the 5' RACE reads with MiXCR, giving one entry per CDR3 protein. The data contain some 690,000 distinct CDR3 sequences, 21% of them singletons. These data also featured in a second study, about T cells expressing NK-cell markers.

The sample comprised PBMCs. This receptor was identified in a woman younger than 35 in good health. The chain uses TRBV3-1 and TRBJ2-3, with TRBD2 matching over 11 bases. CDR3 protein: CASSQGLLAGGTDTQYF. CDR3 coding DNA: TGTGCCAGCAGCCAAGGCCTCCTAGCGGGGGGAACAGATACGCAGTATTTT.